Presented here are 8 T cell receptor beta chains from one specimen sequenced in a study of graft-versus-host responses after intestinal transplantation. Some clones are missing from TCRdb's copy, which holds only in-frame ones; the method was immunoSEQ multiplex PCR. The sample consists of 95,000 or so clones, more than 80% of them appearing once. The material was PBMCs, obtained approximately 420 days after intestinal transplant. These receptors were obtained from a human patient who received an intestinal transplant, so some T cells may come from the graft donor.

This sequence joins TRBV4-1 and TRBJ2-1, with TRBD2 as a possible D gene (6 bases). This CDR3 has 11 amino acids. The germline gives CDR1 MGHRA, CDR2 YSYEKL. Trimming pared 4 bases from V and 10 bases from J, leaving 8 bases between. CDR3 nucleotides: TGCGCCAGCAGCCTGGGAGGAGAGCAGTTCTTC. It is translated as CASSLGGEQFF.

The genes are TRBV11-2 and TRBJ1-6; possible D gene TRBD1, 5 bases. Germline CDR1 and CDR2: SGHAT and FQNNGV. Between the trimmed V and J ends, which lost 5 bases and 6 bases, there was a span of 17 bases. The CDR3 has 16 residues. As DNA, the CDR3 is TGTGCCAGCAGCCAAGCCCCCGCAGGGCTTAATTCACCCCTCCACTTT. The encoded protein is CASSQAPAGLNSPLHF.

The chain recombines TRBV7-2 with TRBJ2-4; 7 bases fit TRBD1. The germline V gene has CDR1 SGHTA and CDR2 FQGNSA. J gave up 0 bases and V 1 base, and 3 bases lay outside the gene matches. CDR3 length: 16 amino acids. CDR3 amino acids: CASSLVGGLAKNIQYF. CDR3 sequence (DNA): TGTGCCAGCAGCTTAGTAGGGGGCCTAGCCAAAAACATTCAGTACTTC. The full variable domain, rest sourced from reference TRBV7-2 and TRBJ2-4, is GAGVSQSPSNKVTEKGKDVELRCDPISGHTALYWYRQSLGQGLEFLIYFQGNSAPDKSGLPSDRFSAERTGGSVSTLTIQRTQQEDSAVYLCASSLVGGLAKNIQYFGAGTRLSVL.

The rearrangement links TRBV18 to TRBJ1-2; no reliable D call. The CDR3 runs to 11 residues. V was trimmed by 6 bases and J by 5 bases, leaving 7 bases between them. Germline V lookup: CDR1 KGHSH, CDR2 LQKENI. In DNA, the CDR3 is TGTGCCAGCTCGCCAGATTATGGCTACACCTTC. Translating it yields CASSPDYGYTF.

This chain links TRBV11-2 with TRBJ1-6; 10 bases fit TRBD1. Germline CDR1 reads SGHAT; CDR2 reads FQNNGV. The CDR3 is made up of 17 amino acids. After removal of 5 bases from V and 6 bases from J, the junction contained 10 bases not matched to a gene. As DNA, the CDR3 is TGTGCCAGCAGCCCCCGGCAGACAGGGGGCTCTAATTCACCCCTCCACTTT. It translates to CASSPRQTGGSNSPLHF.

As concerns this clone: Within the sample, other DNA sequences also encode this same CDR3. V is TRBV2 and J is TRBJ2-3; D may match TRBD1 or TRBD2 (6 bases each). The CDR3 covers 18 residues. The germline V and J ends were trimmed by 4 bases and 3 bases, with 23 bases remaining between them. The V gene's germline CDR1 is SNHLY and CDR2 FYNNEI. CDR3 in DNA: TGTGCCAGCAGTGCTCCCTCGCAGGGGAGGAGTTGGACAGATACGCAGTATTTT. Protein: CASSAPSQGRSWTDTQYF.

This clone was recorded once. The CDR3 loop is CASSGSTRWGEAFF. CDR3 DNA sequence: TGTGCCAGCAGTGGGTCGACAAGGTGGGGGGAAGCTTTCTTT. The chain recombines TRBV6-5 with TRBJ1-1, with a tentative D call TRBD1 (5 bases). Germline V gives CDR1 MNHEY, CDR2 SVGAGI. Trimming removed 5 bases from V and 8 bases from J, with 18 bases in between. This CDR3 has 14 residues.

V usage is TRBV6-5 and J usage is TRBJ2-7, with 8 bases that match TRBD1. The V segment lost 6 bases and the J segment 1 base; nucleotides outside the gene matches: 8. Germline lookup yields CDR1 MNHEY and CDR2 SVGAGI. There are 15 residues in the CDR3. The CDR3 nucleotides read TGTGCCAGCAGCGCACTGACAGGGGCGTCCTACGAGCAGTACTTC. It encodes CASSALTGASYEQYF.